The 14 T cell receptor beta chains below come from one sample, sequenced in a study of T-cell reconstitution after alpha-beta-depleted transplantation in children. Researchers prepared the TCRbeta library using unique molecular identifiers, the study reports. TCRdb itself ran the PCR reads through MiXCR, one entry per CDR3 protein. The sample consists of about 610,000 distinct CDR3 sequences, 10% to 13% of them appearing once. Sample: PBMCs from the stem cell graft donor, taken from the stem cell graft. The source of these receptors is a human donor who donated a stem cell graft to a child with acute myeloid leukemia.

The CDR3 sequence is CASSQTTSGHTDTQYF. CDR3 in DNA: TGCGCCAGCAGCCAAACTACTAGCGGTCACACAGATACGCAGTATTTT. The chain joins TRBV4-3 to TRBJ2-3; TRBD2 agrees at 8 bases. The CDR3 runs 16 residues. The germline gives CDR1 LGHNA, CDR2 YSLEER. V lost 2 bases, J lost 2 bases, and 6 bases stayed unmatched.

As concerns this clonotype: A read error may explain this, as a much larger clone is one base away. J is TRBJ2-3 and V is TRBV15, with TRBD2 matching over 9 bases. V was pared by 6 bases and J by 2 bases, with 6 bases of the junction left unmatched. This CDR3 has 15 residues. In germline, CDR1 is LNHNV, CDR2 YYDKDF (reference sequence). CDR3 sequence (DNA): TGTGCCACCAGTTTCGCGGGAGGGTTCACAGATACGCAGTATTTT. Encoded protein: CATSFAGGFTDTQYF. The variable domain in full, with the rest retrieved from reference TRBV15 and TRBJ2-3, is DAMVIQNPRYQVTQFGKPVTLSCSQTLNHNVMYWYQQKSSQAPKLLFHYYDKDFNNEADTPDNFQSRRPNTSFCFLDIRSPGLGDTAMYLCATSFAGGFTDTQYFGPGTRLTVL.

This clonotype was seen a handful of times. The V gene is TRBV20-1, the J gene TRBJ2-7; perhaps TRBD1 as D (6 bases). The CDR3 contains 16 residues. V lost 3 bases and J lost 3, with 21 bases in between. CDR1 is DFQATT, CDR2 SNEGSKA, per germline (reference sequence). The CDR3 bases are TGCAGTGCTAGTCGACCTAAGACAGGCGGAGACTACGAGCAGTACTTC. Translating it yields CSASRPKTGGDYEQYF.

The rearrangement joins TRBV7-9 to TRBJ1-4; D is unclear. The germline CDR1 and CDR2 sequences are SEHNR and FQNEAQ (reference sequence). Trimming cost V 2 bases and J 4 bases, with 11 bases left between them. CDR3 length equals 15 residues. CDR3 bases: TGTGCCAGCAGCTTATTTGTTGTAGATAATGAAAAACTGTTTTTT. Translated: CASSLFVVDNEKLFF.

The chain links TRBV10-3 to TRBJ2-7, with 12 bases fitting TRBD2. V was pared by 7 bases and J by 2 bases, with 9 bases of the junction left unmatched. Germline CDR1 reads ENHRY; CDR2 reads SYGVKD. This CDR3 contains 16 residues. CDR3 residues: CAINPRGLAGPYEQYF. CDR3 nucleotides: TGTGCCATCAATCCCCGTGGACTAGCGGGACCCTACGAGCAGTACTTC.

Many counts were recorded for this clonotype. The CDR3 DNA follows: TGCAGCGTTGATGGCAAGGGTGACGAGCAGTACTTC. Translation gives CSVDGKGDEQYF. The chain uses TRBV29-1 and TRBJ2-7, with unresolved D. The V end lost 3 bases, the J end lost 5 bases, and 11 bases lay between the germline ends. The CDR3 contains 12 residues. Germline lookup yields CDR1 SQVTM and CDR2 ANQGSEA.

This clonotype was picked up a small number of times. V gene TRBV5-1 combines with J gene TRBJ1-2, with TRBD1 matching 7 bases. Germline V gene data show CDR1 as SGHRS and CDR2 as YFSETQ. The CDR3 covers 15 residues. V lost 1 base to trimming and J lost 10 bases; unmatched junction nucleotides: 13. CDR3 region: CASSLNVGQSVDYTF. In DNA, the CDR3 is TGCGCCAGCAGCTTGAATGTGGGACAGTCCGTGGACTACACCTTC.

This chain connects TRBV11-2 to TRBJ1-2, with a possible D match to TRBD1 (5 bases). Germline-derived CDR1 and CDR2 are SGHAT and FQNNGV. V shed 3 bases and J shed 3 bases, with 8 bases lying between them. The CDR3 sequence is 13 residues long. CDR3 region: CASSLTVDYGYTF. The CDR3 DNA is TGTGCCAGCAGCTTGACAGTTGACTATGGCTACACCTTC.

This clonotype was picked up a small number of times. The rearrangement uses TRBV24-1 and TRBJ2-1, with 8 positions matching TRBD2. The J segment lost 4 bases and the V segment lost 4 bases, leaving 5 bases of the junction unmatched. Per the germline V gene, CDR1 is KGHDR and CDR2 is SFDVKD. This CDR3 has 15 amino acids. The CDR3 DNA reads TGTGCCACCAGTGAGTTGGCTAGCGGGTACAATGAGCAGTTCTTC. Protein product: CATSELASGYNEQFF.

This clonotype was counted ten times or more. This chain joins TRBV29-1 and TRBJ2-2; tentative D call: TRBD2 (7 bases). CDR1 and CDR2 from the germline V gene are SQVTM and ANQGSEA. Trimming pared 6 bases from V and 2 bases from J, leaving 16 bases between. This CDR3 region has 15 residues. The CDR3 nucleotides are TGCAGCGTCCTCGGGGGGCAGGCTAACACCGGGGAGCTGTTTTTT. Its protein is CSVLGGQANTGELFF.

In its sample, this clonotype was seen a few times. The chain recombines TRBV20-1 with TRBJ2-7; D ambiguous. Germline V CDR1 and CDR2: DFQATT, SNEGSKA (reference sequence). Trimming cost V 6 bases and J 4 bases, with 13 bases left between them. The length of the CDR3 is 12 residues. CDR3 sequence (DNA): TGCAGTGCGACCCCCGCCGGATACGAGCAGTACTTC. Protein sequence: CSATPAGYEQYF.

V and J are TRBV5-1 and TRBJ2-1, with D possibly TRBD2 on 6 matching bases. This CDR3 comprises 9 residues. V was cut by 10 bases and J by 11 bases, with 10 bases left in between. Germline assignment: CDR1 SGHRS and CDR2 YFSETQ. CDR3 nucleotide sequence: TGCGCCGCGCGGGGAAAGCAGTTCTTC. This codes for CAARGKQFF.

The J gene is TRBJ2-1, the V gene TRBV2, with 16 bases matching TRBD2. This CDR3 contains 16 residues. Germline lookup yields CDR1 SNHLY and CDR2 FYNNEI. With 10 bases clipped from V and 1 base from J, the junction kept 4 bases outside the gene matches. The CDR3 DNA reads as TGTGCCACCGGGACTAGCGGGAGGGGGTCCTACAATGAGCAGTTCTTC. This sequence encodes CATGTSGRGSYNEQFF.

The V gene is TRBV18, the J gene TRBJ2-1, with TRBD2 matching 11 bases. The J segment lost 10 bases and the V segment lost 4 bases, leaving 15 bases of the junction unmatched. The CDR3 has 17 amino acids. Germline V gene lookup returns CDR1 KGHSH and CDR2 LQKENI. CDR3 protein: CASSRQWLAGGPGEQFF. The CDR3 DNA follows: TGTGCCAGCTCACGACAGTGGCTAGCGGGAGGACCCGGGGAGCAGTTCTTC.